The clone carrying this T cell receptor (beta chain) was seen once. Its antigen is still unknown. The data derive from a study of shared clonotypes between healthy human individuals. Whole-study findings and limits: Larger richness was generally estimated for naive than memory subsets. The study sampled only blood, and tissue repertoires likely differ.

CD45RO-negative, CCR7-positively selected cells formed the naive CD8 fraction, excluding terminally differentiated effector memory CD45RA+ cells. Germline V gene data show CDR1 as SEHNR and CDR2 as FQNEAQ (reference sequence). V was shortened by 5 bases and J by 2 bases, with 9 bases between the two germline ends. The CDR3 loop spans 14 amino acids. TCRdb's copy holds only in-frame clones and misses some; the assay was immunoSEQ multiplex PCR. The sample includes under 2,000,000 clones, around 96% of them seen just once. V gene TRBV7-9 combines with J gene TRBJ1-4; D unresolved. Sequencing used naive CD8+ T cells sorted from blood. The sequence came from a man aged 18 to 30 in good health. The CDR3 reads CASSLTETNEKLFF. DNA for the CDR3: TGTGCCAGCAGCCTGACCGAGACTAATGAAAAACTGTTTTTT. The variable domain in full, with the rest retrieved from reference TRBV7-9 and TRBJ1-4, is DTGVSQNPRHKITKRGQNVTFRCDPISEHNRLYWYRQTLGQGPEFLTYFQNEAQLEKSRLLSDRFSAERPKGSFSTLEIQRTEQGDSAMYLCASSLTETNEKLFFGSGTQLSVL.